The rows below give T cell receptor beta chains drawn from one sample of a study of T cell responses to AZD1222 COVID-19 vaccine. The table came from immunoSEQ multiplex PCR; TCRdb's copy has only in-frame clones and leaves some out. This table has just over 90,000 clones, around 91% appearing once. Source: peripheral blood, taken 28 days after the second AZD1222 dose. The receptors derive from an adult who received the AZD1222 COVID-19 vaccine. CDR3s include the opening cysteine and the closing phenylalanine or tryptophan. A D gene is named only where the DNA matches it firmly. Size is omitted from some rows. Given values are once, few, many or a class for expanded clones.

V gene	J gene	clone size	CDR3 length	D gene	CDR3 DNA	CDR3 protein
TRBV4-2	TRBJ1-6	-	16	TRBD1	TGTGCCAGCAGCCAGCCGACAGGGATGGGTAATTCACCCCTCCACTTT	CASSQPTGMGNSPLHF
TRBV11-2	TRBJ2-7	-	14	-	TGTGCCAGCAGCCCCGGTTGGGTGATCGACGAGCAGTACTTC	CASSPGWVIDEQYF
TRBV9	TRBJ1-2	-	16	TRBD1	TGTGCCAGCAGCGTAGGAGGGGGACAGTCTAACTATGGCTACACCTTC	CASSVGGGQSNYGYTF
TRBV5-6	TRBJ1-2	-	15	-	TGTGCCAGCAGCTTGGGGCAGGGGCAAAGCTATGGCTACACCTTC	CASSLGQGQSYGYTF
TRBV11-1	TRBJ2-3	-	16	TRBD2	TGTGCCAGCAGCCGCAATAGCGGGGGGTCAACAGATACGCAGTATTTT	CASSRNSGGSTDTQYF
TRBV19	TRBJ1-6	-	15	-	TGTGCCAGTAGTATGTCAGTGATCCTCAATTCACCCCTCCACTTT	CASSMSVILNSPLHF
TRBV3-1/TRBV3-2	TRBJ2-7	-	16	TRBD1	TGTGCCAGCAGCCAATACACAGGGGATATGTCCTACGAGCAGTACTTC	CASSQYTGDMSYEQYF
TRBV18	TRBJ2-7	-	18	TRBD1	TGTGCCAGCTCACCACAGGCTGACCCCGGGACAGGGGGCCACGAGCAGTACTTC	CASSPQADPGTGGHEQYF
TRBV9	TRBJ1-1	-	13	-	TGTGCCAGCAGCGTAGCGAGCCGGACTGAAGCTTTCTTT	CASSVASRTEAFF
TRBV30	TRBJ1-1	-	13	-	TGTGCCTGGGAGGCCGGTTCGAACACTGAAGCTTTCTTT	CAWEAGSNTEAFF
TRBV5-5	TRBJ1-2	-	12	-	TGTGCCAGCAGCTTGGTGTCTGGTGGCTACACCTTC	CASSLVSGGYTF
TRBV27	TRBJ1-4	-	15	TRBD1	TGTGCCAGCAGTTGGGCCGGGACAGGGTACGAAAAACTGTTTTTT	CASSWAGTGYEKLFF
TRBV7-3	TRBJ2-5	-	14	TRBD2	TGTGCCAGCAGCCGGGACTACACCAAGGAGACCCAGTACTTC	CASSRDYTKETQYF
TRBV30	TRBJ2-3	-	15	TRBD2	TGTGCCTGGGCGGGACTAGCGGGAGTGGCAGATACGCAGTATTTT	CAWAGLAGVADTQYF
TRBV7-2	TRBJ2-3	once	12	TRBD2	TGTGCCAGCAGCCGTAGCGGGGGGGGGCAGTATTTT	CASSRSGGGQYF
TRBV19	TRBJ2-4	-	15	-	TGTGCCAGTAGTATCGGGCAGGGTGTTAAGGACATTCAGTACTTC	CASSIGQGVKDIQYF
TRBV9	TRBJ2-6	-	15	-	TGTGCCAGCAGCGTAGGCCTCTCTGGGGCCAACGTCCTGACTTTC	CASSVGLSGANVLTF
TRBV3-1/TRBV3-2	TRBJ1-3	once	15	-	TGTGCCAGCAGCCAAGATGTGGCAGCACGAAACACCATATATTTT	CASSQDVAARNTIYF
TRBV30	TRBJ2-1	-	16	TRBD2	TGTGCCTGGAGTCCTCCCGGTAGCGGGACTTACAATGAGCAGTTCTTC	CAWSPPGSGTYNEQFF
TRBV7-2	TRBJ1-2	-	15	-	TGTGCCAGCAGCTTAGAGGCGACAGGCAACTATGGCTACACCTTC	CASSLEATGNYGYTF
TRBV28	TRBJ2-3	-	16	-	TGTGCCAGCAGTTCTAGGCAGGGGTTTAGCACAGATACGCAGTATTTT	CASSSRQGFSTDTQYF
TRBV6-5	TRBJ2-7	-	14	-	TGTGCCAGCACCCCTAGGGCAGCCCGACTGGAGCAGTACTTC	CASTPRAARLEQYF
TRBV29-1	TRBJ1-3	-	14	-	TGCAGCGTGGACAGCGGGGCGGCCGGAAACACCATATATTTT	CSVDSGAAGNTIYF
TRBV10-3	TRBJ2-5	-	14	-	TGTGCCATCAGTGAATCGACCCATTATGGGACCCAGTACTTC	CAISESTHYGTQYF
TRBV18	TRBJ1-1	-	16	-	TGTGCCAGCTCACCATTGAGGCAGGGACTGAACACTGAAGCTTTCTTT	CASSPLRQGLNTEAFF
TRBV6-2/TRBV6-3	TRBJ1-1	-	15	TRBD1	TGTGCCAGCAGTGACCCGGGACAGGGCATAACTGAAGCTTTCTTT	CASSDPGQGITEAFF